These T cell receptor beta chains were read from a single sample in a study of cytomegalovirus exposure and HLA in healthy donors. The table came from immunoSEQ multiplex PCR; TCRdb's copy has only in-frame clones and leaves some out. This sample has fewer than 250,000 clones; 70% to 80% occur once, and the top ten carry around 0.4%. Source material: PBMCs. These receptors all come from a male donor in good health and CMV-seropositive. The CDR3 runs from the conserved cysteine through the conserved F or W. A D gene is named only where the DNA matches it firmly. Rows give clone size only sometimes, using once, few, many, or a class for an expanded clone.

clone_size	j_call	v_call	d_call	cdr3_nt	cdr3_aa
-	TRBJ1-6	TRBV6-1	-	TGTGCCAGCAGTGACCAAGGGGGGGGGTACAATTCACCCCTCCACTTT	CASSDQGGGYNSPLHF
-	TRBJ1-6	TRBV4-2	-	TGTGCCAGCAGCCAAGAGGTTGCCGGGTTAGGTTCACCCCTCCACTTT	CASSQEVAGLGSPLHF
-	TRBJ2-7	TRBV7-8	-	TGTGCCACTTCCCCGATCATGGGCGTCGAGCAGTACTTC	CATSPIMGVEQYF
-	TRBJ1-4	TRBV5-1	TRBD1	TGCGCCAGCAAGAGTAGTACCAGGGGGGTTCGTGAAAAACTGTTTTTT	CASKSSTRGVREKLFF
-	TRBJ2-7	TRBV27	-	TGTGCCAGCAGGACAACGCCGGGGGCCTACGAGCAGTACTTC	CASRTTPGAYEQYF
-	TRBJ1-2	TRBV6-4	-	TGTGCCAGCAGTGATTTTGGGGCCAAGGTCGGTGGCTACACCTTC	CASSDFGAKVGGYTF
-	TRBJ2-5	TRBV5-8	TRBD2	TGTGCCAGCAGCTTATTAAAGGGACTAGCGGAAGAGACCCAGTACTTC	CASSLLKGLAEETQYF
once	TRBJ2-1	TRBV9	TRBD2	TGTGCCAGCAGTGGTCTACCCGCGACTAGCGGGAGGGCCAATGAGCAGTTCTTC	CASSGLPATSGRANEQFF
-	TRBJ2-7	TRBV28	TRBD1	TGTGCCAGCAGTTTAGCCGGGACAGGGTACGAGCAGTACTTC	CASSLAGTGYEQYF
-	TRBJ1-4	TRBV7-2	-	TGTGCCAGCAGCCCGTCGAGGGCGCTTAATGAAAAACTGTTTTTT	CASSPSRALNEKLFF
-	TRBJ2-1	TRBV7-7	TRBD1	TGTGCCAGCAGCTCAGGGACAGAGAACAATGAGCAGTTCTTC	CASSSGTENNEQFF
-	TRBJ2-3	TRBV5-1	TRBD2	TGCGCCAGCAGCTCCTTAGCGGGAGGTTTGCCAGATACGCAGTATTTT	CASSSLAGGLPDTQYF
-	TRBJ1-5	TRBV7-2	TRBD1	TGTGCCAGCAGCCCCGACAGGGCGGTCGATCAGCCCCAGCATTTT	CASSPDRAVDQPQHF
-	TRBJ2-7	TRBV30	-	TGTGCCTGGTCCCTCTCATTTCAGACCTACGAGCAGTACTTC	CAWSLSFQTYEQYF
-	TRBJ1-3	TRBV28	-	TGTGCCAGCAGTTTCGGAGCCAGCTCTGGAAACACCATATATTTT	CASSFGASSGNTIYF
-	TRBJ2-3	TRBV7-9	-	TGTGCCAGCAGCTTAGGGGGCCCTCGCACAGATACGCAGTATTTT	CASSLGGPRTDTQYF
-	TRBJ2-3	TRBV6-5	-	TGTGCCAGCAGTTCCGCCTCCGGGGATACGCAGTATTTT	CASSSASGDTQYF
once	TRBJ1-2	TRBV6-5	-	TGTGCCAGCAGTCCCCGGACTCTTAGCGAGAATGGCTACACCTTC	CASSPRTLSENGYTF
once	TRBJ2-3	TRBV5-6	-	TGTGCCAGCAGCGTCCGGGATACGCAGTATTTT	CASSVRDTQYF
-	TRBJ1-2	TRBV7-8	-	TGTGCCAGCAGCTTAGAGAGGAGAGTGCAAGGCTACACCTTC	CASSLERRVQGYTF
-	TRBJ2-7	TRBV9	TRBD2	TGTGCCAGCAGCGTAGACTTAGCGGGAGGTCGCGAGCAGTACTTC	CASSVDLAGGREQYF
-	TRBJ1-1	TRBV2	TRBD1	TGTGCCAGCAAACAGGGGGCAGGAGAAGCTTTCTTT	CASKQGAGEAFF
few	TRBJ1-1	TRBV5-1	-	TGCGCCAGCAGCTCACAGGGACGGCAAGCTTTCTTT	CASSSQGRQAFF
once	TRBJ2-7	TRBV25-1	TRBD1	TGTGCCAGCAGTCCCTTAAAGGGGACAGGGCCCTCCTACGAGCAGTACTTC	CASSPLKGTGPSYEQYF
-	TRBJ2-1	TRBV7-7	-	TGTGCCAGCAGCTTAGCGGGGGCCAGCTACAATGAGCAGTTCTTC	CASSLAGASYNEQFF
-	TRBJ2-5	TRBV7-6	-	TGTGCCAGCAGCCCCTTCTCTAATCGTCAAGAGACCCAGTACTTC	CASSPFSNRQETQYF
-	TRBJ1-2	TRBV7-6	-	TGTGCCAGCAGCTTAGAAGAGGGATATGGCTACACCTTC	CASSLEEGYGYTF
-	TRBJ1-2	TRBV7-9	-	TGTGCCAGCAGCTCCCAGGCGACCTATGGCTACACCTTC	CASSSQATYGYTF
-	TRBJ1-5	TRBV30	TRBD1	TGTGCCTGGAGTGTACTCGGGACAGGTAATCAGCCCCAGCATTTT	CAWSVLGTGNQPQHF
once	TRBJ1-2	TRBV6-1	-	TGTGCCAGCATCCAACAGCACGGGATAGAAGGCTACACCTTC	CASIQQHGIEGYTF
-	TRBJ2-5	TRBV5-1	TRBD1	TGCGCCAGCAGCTTGCGATTAGGCCGGGACAGGGAAGAGACCCAGTACTTC	CASSLRLGRDREETQYF
-	TRBJ1-2	TRBV5-4	TRBD1	TGTGCCAGCAGCTCAACAGGGGGCGGGGGTGGCTACACCTTC	CASSSTGGGGGYTF
-	TRBJ2-1	TRBV29-1	-	TGCAGCGTTGAAGGAGTCGAGGGAGCCTACAATGAGCAGTTCTTC	CSVEGVEGAYNEQFF
few	TRBJ2-5	TRBV30	-	TGTGCCTGGAGCTTACAAGAGACCCAGTACTTC	CAWSLQETQYF
-	TRBJ1-6	TRBV6-6	-	TGTGCCAGCACCCTGCAGGGCCCTAATTCACCCCTCCACTTT	CASTLQGPNSPLHF
-	TRBJ2-6	TRBV10-3	TRBD1	TGTGCCACCGGGGACAGCGACCGCTCTGGGGCCAACGTCCTGACTTTC	CATGDSDRSGANVLTF
-	TRBJ1-5	TRBV18	TRBD1	TGTGCCAGCTCACCTACGGGACAGCAGAATCAGCCCCAGCATTTT	CASSPTGQQNQPQHF
-	TRBJ2-7	TRBV6-5	TRBD2	TGTGCCAGCAGTTACCAGCGGGGGGCCAACTACGAGCAGTACTTC	CASSYQRGANYEQYF
-	TRBJ1-4	TRBV9	TRBD1	TGTGCCAGCAGCTCTCCGGGACAGGGTGATGAAAAACTGTTTTTT	CASSSPGQGDEKLFF
-	TRBJ2-3	TRBV9	TRBD2	TGTGCCAGCAGCGTAGGAAGACTAGCGGGGGCCGGAGATACGCAGTATTTT	CASSVGRLAGAGDTQYF
few	TRBJ2-5	TRBV7-9	-	TGTGCCAGCCTAGCCGAGGGTTGGAAAGAGACCCAGTACTTC	CASLAEGWKETQYF
-	TRBJ2-6	TRBV7-3	-	TGTGCCAGCAGCTTAGTCGGGAGATCTGGGGCCAACGTCCTGACTTTC	CASSLVGRSGANVLTF
-	TRBJ2-3	TRBV7-3	TRBD2	TGTGCCAGCAGCTCACAGGCGGGGGGCCGCACAGATACGCAGTATTTT	CASSSQAGGRTDTQYF
-	TRBJ2-7	TRBV4-1	TRBD2	TGCGCCAGCAGCAAGACTAGCGGGAGGGTAGCTTACGAGCAGTACTTC	CASSKTSGRVAYEQYF
-	TRBJ2-1	TRBV11-2	-	TGTGCCAGCAGCTCGATAAGGGGGGGTGAGCAGTTCTTC	CASSSIRGGEQFF
-	TRBJ1-5	TRBV19	TRBD1	TGTGCCAGTAGTATACAGGGGGCGAGCAATCAGCCCCAGCATTTT	CASSIQGASNQPQHF
-	TRBJ2-3	TRBV7-3	TRBD2	TGTGCCAGCAGCAATAGCGGGAGCACAGATACGCAGTATTTT	CASSNSGSTDTQYF
-	TRBJ2-2	TRBV7-2	-	TGTGCCAGCGGGGCGGGGTACACCGGGGAGCTGTTTTTT	CASGAGYTGELFF
-	TRBJ1-4	TRBV7-2	-	TGTGCCAGCAGCCACAGGGCAACTAATGAAAAACTGTTTTTT	CASSHRATNEKLFF
-	TRBJ2-5	TRBV19	TRBD2	TGTGCCAGTAGTATCGGTGCGGGGAGCGGGGGGACCCAGTACTTC	CASSIGAGSGGTQYF
-	TRBJ2-7	TRBV6-5	TRBD2	TGTGCCAGCAGTTACCCGGCTAGCGGCACCTACGAGCAGTACTTC	CASSYPASGTYEQYF
-	TRBJ1-5	TRBV5-5	-	TGTGCCAGCAGCTTGGTCGGGGGGAGCAATCAGCCCCAGCATTTT	CASSLVGGSNQPQHF
-	TRBJ2-1	TRBV5-4	-	TGTGCCAGCAGGTTAGGAGAGTACAATGAGCAGTTCTTC	CASRLGEYNEQFF